A selection of T cell receptor beta chains follows, all from one sample in a study of identical twins. TCRdb used MiXCR to reprocess the 5' RACE reads, holding one entry per CDR3 protein. The sample lists 1.5 million to 2 million distinct CDR3 sequences, 25% to 35% seen once, with more than 0.25% in the top ten. Sequenced: cord blood. All receptors come from a newborn girl in good health. The CDR3 runs from the conserved cysteine through the conserved F or W. The order of the fields is CDR3 DNA, CDR3 protein, clone size, CDR3 length, V gene, J gene, D gene. D genes are given only for firm matches. Size tells how often a clone was seen (once, few, many) or the class of an expanded clone, and some rows leave it out.

TGTGCCAGCAGCTTTACACGTGGGCTCTACGAGCAGTACTTC	CASSFTRGLYEQYF	-	14	TRBV7-2	TRBJ2-7	-
TGTGCCAGCAGCTTAGTGTTCGACAGGGGGATTCACAATGAGCAGTTCTTC	CASSLVFDRGIHNEQFF	-	17	TRBV7-8	TRBJ2-1	TRBD1
TGTGCCAGCAGTGAAAGCGGGGGGCTCTCCTACGAGCAGTACTTC	CASSESGGLSYEQYF	-	15	TRBV2	TRBJ2-7	TRBD2
TGTGCCAGCAGTTCCGGGAGACATAGGGGTTACACCTTC	CASSSGRHRGYTF	-	13	TRBV3-1	TRBJ1-2	-
TGCGCCAGCAGCCAAGTGGGACAGGGGAACACTGAAGCTTTCTTT	CASSQVGQGNTEAFF	few	15	TRBV4-1	TRBJ1-1	TRBD1
TGCAGCGCCGGTGAAGCCCTTAACTATGGCTACACCTTC	CSAGEALNYGYTF	few	13	TRBV29-1	TRBJ1-2	-
TGCAGTGCTAGAGATTTGGCAGCCCCGTTTGGCTACACCTTC	CSARDLAAPFGYTF	-	14	TRBV20-1	TRBJ1-2	-
TGCGCCAGCAGCAACGAGGATGAAAAACTGTTTTTT	CASSNEDEKLFF	-	12	TRBV10-2	TRBJ1-4	-
TGTGCCATCAGTGAGCAGCGGAGCAGGGCAAATTCACCCCTCCACTTT	CAISEQRSRANSPLHF	-	16	TRBV10-3	TRBJ1-6	-
TGTGCCAGCAGCGAGGCCCGGGGAGATACGCAGTATTTT	CASSEARGDTQYF	-	13	TRBV9	TRBJ2-3	-
TGTGCCAGCTCGCGTGACTACCGGGATACGCAGTATTTT	CASSRDYRDTQYF	few	13	TRBV2	TRBJ2-3	-
TGTGCCAGCAGCTTCCGGGACGGTGACACTGAAGCTTTCTTT	CASSFRDGDTEAFF	few	14	TRBV2	TRBJ1-1	-